This entry is about one TCR beta chain. This entry comes from a study of blood T cell repertoires in COVID-19. There are 13 residues in the CDR3. Germline V gene lookup returns CDR1 MNHEY and CDR2 SMNVEV (reference sequence). Trimming cost V 4 bases and J 5 bases, with 11 bases left between them. TCRdb's table, derived via immunoSEQ multiplex PCR, lists solely in-frame clones and lacks some. This sample has hundreds of thousands of clones; about 85% occur once, and the top ten carry around 0.72%. The TCR originated in a man aged 35 to 55 with acute or convalescent COVID-19. The sequenced material came from peripheral blood. The chain has TRBV27 and TRBJ2-5; a weak D match, TRBD2 (6 bases). CDR3 region: CASSSGLRETQYF. For the CDR3, the DNA is TGTGCCAGCAGTTCGGGACTCAGGGAGACCCAGTACTTC.